This T cell receptor beta chain was observed in a study of T cell responses to AZD1222 COVID-19 vaccine. Clones were read by immunoSEQ multiplex PCR, and TCRdb kept only the in-frame ones, dropping some. The table has about 83,000 clones, around 89% seen once. Study-wide results and limits: None of the repertoires were sampled until the peak T cell response had passed. At 160-218 and 743-854, vaccine-associated CD4 TCRs were dominant, and they spanned spike. Donors were largely white British and mainly female; clonal diversity was possibly underestimated. Regions left unmutated in variants are reportedly the target of nearly half of spike-specific TCRs.

In the case of this clone: Its target is not known.

Trimming cost V 3 bases and J 6 bases, with 5 bases left between them. The CDR3 loop spans 12 amino acids. Germline CDR1 is SGHTA and CDR2 is FQGNSA. The genes are TRBV7-2 and TRBJ2-2, with unresolved D. The source of this sequence is an adult in good health. The sequences come from peripheral blood, collected on day 0 of MenACWY control vaccination. This chain's CDR3 is CASSFYPGELFF. The CDR3, as DNA: TGTGCCAGCAGCTTTTATCCCGGGGAGCTGTTTTTT. Combining the CDR3 with reference TRBV7-2 and TRBJ2-2 gives the whole variable domain GAGVSQSPSNKVTEKGKDVELRCDPISGHTALYWYRQSLGQGLEFLIYFQGNSAPDKSGLPSDRFSAERTGGSVSTLTIQRTQQEDSAVYLCASSFYPGELFFGEGSRLTVL.